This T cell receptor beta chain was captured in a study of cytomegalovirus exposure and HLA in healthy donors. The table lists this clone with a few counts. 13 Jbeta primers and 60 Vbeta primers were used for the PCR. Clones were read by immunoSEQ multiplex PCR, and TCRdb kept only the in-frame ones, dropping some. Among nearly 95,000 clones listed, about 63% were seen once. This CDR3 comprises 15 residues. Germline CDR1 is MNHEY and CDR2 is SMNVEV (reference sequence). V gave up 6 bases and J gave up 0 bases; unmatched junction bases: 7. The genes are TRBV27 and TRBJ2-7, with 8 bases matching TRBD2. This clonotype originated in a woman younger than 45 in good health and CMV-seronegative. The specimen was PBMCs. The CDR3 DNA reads TGTGCCAGCAGCGCGAGGGCGGGAGGCTCCTACGAGCAGTACTTC. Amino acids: CASSARAGGSYEQYF.